A selection of T cell receptor beta chains follows, all from one sample in a study of blood T cell repertoires in COVID-19. Repertoires were generated with immunoSEQ multiplex PCR, while TCRdb's copy carries only in-frame clones and drops some. The sample holds approximately 160,000 clones; roughly 87% are singletons and the top ten take around 6.5%. Material for sequencing was PBMCs or T cells enriched from blood (not recorded which). The source of these receptors is a woman aged 50 to 65 who had recovered from COVID-19. Both conserved end residues are part of each CDR3. The D gene is left open where the match is weak. Clone size is shown for a subset of rows, as once, few, many or a class of expanded clone.

v_call	d_call	j_call	clone_size	cdr3_nt	cdr3_aa
TRBV27	NA	TRBJ1-6	NA	TGTGCCAGCAGTTTTGGTCTCGGTAGTTCACCCCTCCACTTT	CASSFGLGSSPLHF
TRBV28	NA	TRBJ1-2	NA	TGTGCCAGCAGTTTAAATGGGGCTGGCTATGGCTACACCTTC	CASSLNGAGYGYTF
TRBV6-5	TRBD1	TRBJ1-4	NA	TGTGCCAGCAGTTACTCGAACAGGGGTAATGAAAAACTGTTTTTT	CASSYSNRGNEKLFF
TRBV15	NA	TRBJ2-1	NA	TGTGCCACCAGCAGCCGGATGACTCATGAGCAGTTCTTC	CATSSRMTHEQFF
TRBV5-8	NA	TRBJ1-5	NA	TGTGCCAGCAGCTTCGTCAGGCAGCCCCAGCATTTT	CASSFVRQPQHF
TRBV15	TRBD1	TRBJ2-2	NA	TGTGCCACCAGCAGAGAACAGGGGGCGAACGGGGAGCTGTTTTTT	CATSREQGANGELFF
TRBV3-1/TRBV3-2	TRBD2	TRBJ2-7	NA	TGTGCCAGCAGCCAGGGTTTAGCGGGGTACTACGAGCAGTACTTC	CASSQGLAGYYEQYF
TRBV28	TRBD1	TRBJ2-2	NA	TGTGCCAGCAGTTTTTTGCCCGGGACAGGAGACACCGGGGAGCTGTTTTTT	CASSFLPGTGDTGELFF
TRBV27	TRBD2	TRBJ2-1	NA	TGTGCCAGCAGCCGGACTAGCAGGTCCTACAATGAGCAGTTCTTC	CASSRTSRSYNEQFF
TRBV5-8	TRBD1	TRBJ1-6	NA	TGTGCCAGCAACCGACAGGGCTCCTATAATTCACCCCTCCACTTT	CASNRQGSYNSPLHF
TRBV7-9	TRBD2	TRBJ2-5	few	TGTGCCAGCAGCTTCTCCACGAGCGGGAGTATCGAGACCCAGTACTTC	CASSFSTSGSIETQYF
TRBV5-6	TRBD1	TRBJ1-2	NA	TGTGCCAGCAGCCCTTTGACAGGGGATTGGAACTATGGCTACACCTTC	CASSPLTGDWNYGYTF
TRBV6-5	NA	TRBJ2-5	NA	TGTGCCAGCAGCAGAGGAGAGACCCAGTACTTC	CASSRGETQYF
TRBV7-6	TRBD2	TRBJ2-3	NA	TGTGCCAGCAGCCTGAGAGCGGGAGCTAGCACAGATACGCAGTATTTT	CASSLRAGASTDTQYF
TRBV23-1	NA	TRBJ2-1	NA	TGCGCCAGCAGTCAATCGATACGGGGTGGGTTCTGCTACAATGAGCAGTTCTTC	CASSQSIRGGFCYNEQFF
TRBV2	TRBD1	TRBJ1-2	NA	TGTGCCAGCAGTCTTGGACAGGGGCTTAGCTATGGCTACACCTTC	CASSLGQGLSYGYTF
TRBV18	NA	TRBJ2-2	NA	TGTGCCAGCTCACCGGTTGTTGGCAGGGAAATCAACGGGGAGCTGTTTTTT	CASSPVVGREINGELFF
TRBV13	NA	TRBJ2-3	once	TGTGCCAGCAGCTTTATCGGTAGCACAGATACGCAGTATTTT	CASSFIGSTDTQYF
TRBV7-9	TRBD2	TRBJ2-3	NA	TGTGCCAGCAGCTTAGAGCTAGCGGGCCGCACAGATACGCAGTATTTT	CASSLELAGRTDTQYF
TRBV28	NA	TRBJ1-6	NA	TGTGCCAGCAGGCTAGGGGTAGCTAGGCCCAATTCACCCCTCCACTTT	CASRLGVARPNSPLHF
TRBV2	TRBD2	TRBJ2-3	NA	TGTGCCAGCAGTGGTCTCCCTAGCGGGATTTTGACAGATACGCAGTATTTT	CASSGLPSGILTDTQYF
TRBV5-5	NA	TRBJ2-5	few	TGTGCCAGCAGGCCGGGACAACGAGAGACCCAGTACTTC	CASRPGQRETQYF
TRBV5-1	NA	TRBJ2-5	NA	TGCGCCAGCAGCTTGGCAGTTTCGTCAGAGACCCAGTACTTC	CASSLAVSSETQYF
TRBV12-3/TRBV12-4	NA	TRBJ2-4	NA	TGTGCCAGCAGTTTCTTCAAAAACATTCAGTACTTC	CASSFFKNIQYF
TRBV5-1	NA	TRBJ2-2	few	TGCGCCAGCAGCTGGACAGACCCGAACACCGGGGAGCTGTTTTTT	CASSWTDPNTGELFF
TRBV7-9	TRBD2	TRBJ2-3	NA	TGTGCCAGCAGCCCAGGGACTAGCGGGAGGCGGGGCACAGATACGCAGTATTTT	CASSPGTSGRRGTDTQYF
TRBV19	NA	TRBJ1-1	NA	TGTGCCAGTAGTATAGATTACAGGGCACTAATGAACACTGAAGCTTTCTTT	CASSIDYRALMNTEAFF
TRBV27	NA	TRBJ1-5	NA	TGTGCCAGCAGGCCCGAACGGGGGGATAGCAATCAGCCCCAGCATTTT	CASRPERGDSNQPQHF
TRBV7-6	TRBD1	TRBJ1-2	NA	TGTGCCAGCAGCCCCGAGACAGGGGGATCCTATGGCTACACCTTC	CASSPETGGSYGYTF
TRBV5-1	NA	TRBJ2-7	NA	TGCGCCAGCAGCTTGGGGGACACCTACTCCTACGAGCAGTACTTC	CASSLGDTYSYEQYF
TRBV30	TRBD1	TRBJ1-4	few	TGTGCCTGGAGTGCGGACAGGACCCAAGAAAAACTGTTTTTT	CAWSADRTQEKLFF
TRBV7-2	NA	TRBJ2-7	NA	TGTGCCAGCAGCCCGGAGGGCACACTCTCTACCTACGAGCAGTACTTC	CASSPEGTLSTYEQYF
TRBV2	NA	TRBJ1-2	NA	TGTGCCAGCAGGGCCCCTGCAGGGCTTGAAACCTTC	CASRAPAGLETF
TRBV7-6	TRBD2	TRBJ2-7	NA	TGTGCCAGCAGCTTAGTAGCGGGAACTTACGAGCAGTACTTC	CASSLVAGTYEQYF
TRBV3-1/TRBV3-2	TRBD1	TRBJ2-1	NA	TGTGCCAGCAGCCCAAATGGACAGGGGTGGCAGTTCTTC	CASSPNGQGWQFF
TRBV3-1/TRBV3-2	NA	TRBJ2-4	NA	TGTGCCAGCAGCCAAGAGGACAGCTTCAAAAACATTCAGTACTTC	CASSQEDSFKNIQYF
TRBV28	NA	TRBJ2-2	NA	TGTGCCACCTACTCGGACAGAGGGCGAAACACCGGGGAGCTGTTTTTT	CATYSDRGRNTGELFF
TRBV6-2/TRBV6-3	NA	TRBJ2-7	NA	TGTGCCAGCAGTTATTCCGAGACTACCTACGAGCAGTACTTC	CASSYSETTYEQYF
TRBV6-5	NA	TRBJ2-7	once	TGTGCCAGCAGTTACGCGGGGATCCTCAACGAGCAGTACTTC	CASSYAGILNEQYF
TRBV6-6	NA	TRBJ1-5	once	TGTGCCAGCTCCCCCGCCGGGGGTCGCAATCAGCCCCAGCATTTT	CASSPAGGRNQPQHF
TRBV30	NA	TRBJ2-7	NA	TGTGCCTGGAGTTGGGGGCAGGACGAGCAGTACTTC	CAWSWGQDEQYF
TRBV7-8	NA	TRBJ1-1	NA	TGTGCCAGCAGCTTATCACAAATGGTGAACACTGAAGCTTTCTTT	CASSLSQMVNTEAFF
TRBV7-8	TRBD1	TRBJ2-7	once	TGTGCCAGCAGCTCCCCGGGACAGGACTCCTACGAGCAGTACTTC	CASSSPGQDSYEQYF
TRBV20-1	TRBD2	TRBJ2-7	NA	TGCATTAGCGGGAGCCACGAGCAGTACTTC	CISGSHEQYF
TRBV28	TRBD1	TRBJ1-4	NA	TGTGCCAGCAGTCGGACAGGGGCTGGAAATGAAAAACTGTTTTTT	CASSRTGAGNEKLFF
TRBV18	NA	TRBJ1-6	NA	TGTGCCAGCTCGCCCCTAGGAGGAGAGAATTCACCCCTCCACTTT	CASSPLGGENSPLHF
TRBV18	NA	TRBJ1-3	NA	TGTGCCAGCTCACCGTCCGACTTCAGCTCTGGAAACACCATATATTTT	CASSPSDFSSGNTIYF
TRBV5-1	TRBD1	TRBJ2-7	NA	TGCGCCAGCAGCTTAGGGGACAGGGCAATTGGCGAGCAGTACTTC	CASSLGDRAIGEQYF
TRBV27	NA	TRBJ1-6	NA	TGTGCCAGCAGTCCGTATAGGGGCGCAGCCAGAAGCTCCTATAATTCACCCCTCCACTTT	CASSPYRGAARSSYNSPLHF
TRBV28	NA	TRBJ1-5	NA	TGTGCCAGCACTCCAGGAGACAGATTCAATCAGCCCCAGCATTTT	CASTPGDRFNQPQHF
TRBV5-1	NA	TRBJ1-2	NA	TGCGCCAGCAGCACGGGGACATCCAATGGCTACACCTTC	CASSTGTSNGYTF
TRBV7-9	NA	TRBJ2-3	NA	TGTGCCAGCAGCTCCGGACTGACCGTGCCCGCAGATACGCAGTATTTT	CASSSGLTVPADTQYF
TRBV20-1	NA	TRBJ2-7	NA	TGCAGTGCTAGTAACCAGGGAAGCCGCGAGCAGTACTTC	CSASNQGSREQYF
TRBV23-1	TRBD1	TRBJ1-1	NA	TGCGCCAGCAGTCAGGGGACAGCTATGAACACTGAAGCTTTCTTT	CASSQGTAMNTEAFF
TRBV25-1	TRBD1	TRBJ1-2	NA	TGTGCCAGCAGCACGGCAGACAGGGAGCTTGGTGGCTACACCTTC	CASSTADRELGGYTF
TRBV11-3	TRBD1	TRBJ2-7	few	TGTGCCAGCAGCCCTAGGTTGGGGACAGGGGGCAGCGACGAGCAGTACTTC	CASSPRLGTGGSDEQYF
TRBV27	TRBD1	TRBJ2-2	NA	TGTGCCAGCAGACTTACGTCCCCACAGGGGCTCCTAAAGAACACCGGGGAGCTGTTTTTT	CASRLTSPQGLLKNTGELFF
TRBV7-2	NA	TRBJ2-2	NA	TGTGCCAGCAGCGGCAGACAGAGTACGGCCGGGGAGCTGTTTTTT	CASSGRQSTAGELFF
TRBV18	NA	TRBJ2-2	few	TGTGCCAGCTCACCTTTGAGGACATCGAACACCGGGGAGCTGTTTTTT	CASSPLRTSNTGELFF